A selection of T cell receptor beta chains follows, all from one sample in a study of T-cell memory formation after mild COVID-19. TCRdb reprocessed the 5' RACE reads with MiXCR, giving one entry per CDR3 protein. The sample records 350,000 to 450,000 distinct CDR3 sequences, roughly a quarter being singletons. The sequenced material came from PBMCs or a T cell subset sorted from them (not recorded which). These receptors all stem from an adult woman who had mild COVID-19 (a few samples of this study predate the infection). Cell type and time point are not known. The CDR3 runs from the conserved cysteine through the conserved F or W.

TRBV12-3/TRBV12-4	TRBJ2-2	CASSPASGRDTGELFF
TRBV5-1	TRBJ2-7	CASSLAVAGARSSYEQYF
TRBV5-1	TRBJ2-3	CASSTDGLVGIDTQYF
TRBV24-1	TRBJ1-2	CATSDPGSYGYTF
TRBV5-1	TRBJ2-2	CASSHDLRTGELFF
TRBV6-1	TRBJ2-3	CASSDNTGADTQYF
TRBV9	TRBJ2-1	CASSGGAMGNEQFF
TRBV11-2	TRBJ2-3	CASSLKPDYYSTDTQYF
TRBV29-1	TRBJ2-5	CSVSTVLSHRGETQYF
TRBV2	TRBJ1-1	CASSGVGYEAFF
TRBV4-2	TRBJ2-2	CASSPLGRTSGGELFF
TRBV10-3	TRBJ1-5	CAITPDINQPQHF
TRBV12-3/TRBV12-4	TRBJ2-7	CASSRGTSGRHEQYF
TRBV16	TRBJ2-1	CASSQYDEQFF
TRBV25-1	TRBJ2-3	CATGLVPQYF
TRBV29-1	TRBJ2-1	CSVLPGQGRNEQFF
TRBV6-2/TRBV6-3	TRBJ2-5	CASITEGFGETQYF
TRBV28	TRBJ2-5	CASSGDSGTGTTQYF
TRBV4-1	TRBJ2-5	CASSQVMGLPQETQYF
TRBV4-2	TRBJ2-3	CASSRSTVIAGGTTDTQYF
TRBV4-3	TRBJ2-1	CASSDQVGGSSYNEQFF
TRBV7-9	TRBJ2-7	CASSLVRGGSYEQYF
TRBV6-6	TRBJ2-3	CASSYQKGLAGSVTQYF
TRBV12-3/TRBV12-4	TRBJ2-1	CASSWGSRKYNEQFF
TRBV20-1	TRBJ2-1	CSAPYNEQFF
TRBV6-5	TRBJ1-1	CASSYSLQGARGTEAFF
TRBV5-5	TRBJ2-1	CASSWTRTHNEQFF
TRBV7-9	TRBJ1-3	CASSLGRAVGNTIYF
TRBV7-3	TRBJ1-1	CASSLTPVGRNTEAFF
TRBV7-2	TRBJ2-5	CASSLEPLGPSETQYF
TRBV6-5	TRBJ1-6	CASSYNRGSNYNSPLHF
TRBV5-1	TRBJ2-5	CASSLKKTQETQYF
TRBV20-1	TRBJ2-7	CSARQGGNYEQYF
TRBV27	TRBJ2-1	CASSLLAGGSYNEQFF
TRBV2	TRBJ1-1	CASRGQGSKTEAFF
TRBV7-2	TRBJ2-5	CASSRDRGSQETQYF
TRBV5-4	TRBJ2-5	CASSSLGTGVYETQYF
TRBV7-2	TRBJ2-5	CASSTSTSGPTETQYF
TRBV10-3	TRBJ2-2	CAIQGAPNTGELFF
TRBV5-1	TRBJ2-1	CASSRGGGEYNEQFF
TRBV7-2	TRBJ1-3	CASSTTGSTPGNTIYF
TRBV6-1	TRBJ1-1	CASRTDGIAEAFF
TRBV6-5	TRBJ2-7	CASSDSGTVTYEQYF
TRBV5-1	TRBJ2-2	CASTKGTGRTGELFF
TRBV7-2	TRBJ2-7	CASSLDRTSGVHF
TRBV6-5	TRBJ2-3	CASSYTPDGRSTDTQYF
TRBV5-1	TRBJ2-7	CASSIDGPKYF
TRBV12-3/TRBV12-4	TRBJ2-3	CASRPQTYPFFSLDTDTQYF
TRBV3-2	TRBJ2-7	CASSPSNEQYF
TRBV12-3/TRBV12-4	TRBJ2-4	CASSPGAGWEHIQYF
TRBV7-9	TRBJ2-1	CASSYLPTESWEQFF
TRBV5-6	TRBJ2-3	CASSGRGREDTQYF
TRBV27	TRBJ2-7	CASSSRLAYEQYF
TRBV7-9	TRBJ1-1	CASSPNRGGGTEAFF
TRBV29-1	TRBJ2-7	CSASRGTYEQYF
TRBV20-1	TRBJ2-7	CSASEGVEQYF